What follows are 4 T cell receptor beta chains derived from one specimen sequenced in a study of patients and donors after allogeneic stem cell transplantation (dated by TCRdb to about 2020). To prepare the library, RT-PCR was applied. For sequencing, a NextSeq 550 was employed. Clones were called with MiXCR by TCRdb after fastp trimmed the public reads at Q25, and only in-frame beta chains were retained. Records with the same CDR3 protein are collapsed into one entry carrying the most frequent genes and DNA. The sample table shows 900,000 to 1,000,000 distinct CDR3 sequences, and about a sixth are seen once. The ten biggest clones cover 5% to 6.5% of the sample. Sequences were obtained from blood, either unsorted or a sorted T cell fraction (not recorded which). These receptors were collected from a human donor who was either an allogeneic HSCT recipient or a stem cell or donor lymphocyte infusion donor (not recorded which). It is not recorded whose cells these are; they may come from a transplant donor.

At least ten counts were recorded for this clonotype. The V gene is TRBV29-1, the J gene TRBJ2-3, with D possibly being TRBD2 (5 bases). The CDR3 covers 15 residues. With 3 bases removed from V and 2 bases from J, the gap between germline ends came to 15 bases. Germline V lookup: CDR1 SQVTM, CDR2 ANQGSEA. CDR3 coding DNA: TGCAGCGTTGAGGACTGGGCGGACCCCACAGATACGCAGTATTTT. Its translation is CSVEDWADPTDTQYF.

This clonotype was recorded a few times. The chain has TRBV5-1 and TRBJ2-5; tentative D call: TRBD1 (5 bases). CDR1 is SGHRS, CDR2 YFSETQ, per germline. The CDR3 extends over 13 amino acids. Trimming shortened V by 6 bases and J by 5 bases, and 14 bases separated the two germline ends. The CDR3 nucleotides read TGCGCCAGCAAGCCAGGGATGAGGGAGACCCAGTACTTC. It encodes CASKPGMRETQYF.

This rearrangement joins TRBV21-1 to TRBJ1-1; the table's TRBD1 call for D was not verified on the DNA. TRBV21-1 is deemed a pseudogene. This CDR3 is 17 amino acids long. The CDR3 bases are TGTGCCAGCAGCAGCTCCCCTCTTCGGCCGACTTACACTGAAGCTTTCTTT. Its translation: CASSSSPLRPTYTEAFF.

The rearrangement uses TRBV6-1 and TRBJ2-3; D may be TRBD1 (5 bases). Between the trimmed V and J ends, which lost 6 bases and 2 bases, there was a span of 18 bases. This CDR3 is 16 amino acids long. The germline gives CDR1 MNHNS, CDR2 SASEGT. The CDR3 bases are TGTGCCAGCAGCCCGACAGCCAAAACCGCCACAGATACGCAGTATTTT. As protein: CASSPTAKTATDTQYF.